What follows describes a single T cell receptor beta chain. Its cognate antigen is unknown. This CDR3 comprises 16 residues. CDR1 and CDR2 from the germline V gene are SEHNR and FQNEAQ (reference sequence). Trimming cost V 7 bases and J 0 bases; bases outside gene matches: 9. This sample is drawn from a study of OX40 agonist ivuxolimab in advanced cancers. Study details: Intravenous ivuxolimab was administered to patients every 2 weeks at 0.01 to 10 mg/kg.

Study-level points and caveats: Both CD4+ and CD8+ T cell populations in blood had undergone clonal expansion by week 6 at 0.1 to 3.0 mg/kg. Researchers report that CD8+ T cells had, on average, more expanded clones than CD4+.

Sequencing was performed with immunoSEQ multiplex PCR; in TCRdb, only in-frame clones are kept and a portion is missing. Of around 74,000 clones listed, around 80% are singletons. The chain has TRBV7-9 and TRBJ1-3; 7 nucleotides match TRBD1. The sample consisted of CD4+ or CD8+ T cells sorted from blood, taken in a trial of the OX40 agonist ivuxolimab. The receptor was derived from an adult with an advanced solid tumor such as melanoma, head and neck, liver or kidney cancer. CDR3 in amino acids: CASTEGQPVSGNTIYF. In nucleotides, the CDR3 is TGTGCCAGCACCGAGGGACAGCCTGTCTCTGGAAACACCATATATTTT. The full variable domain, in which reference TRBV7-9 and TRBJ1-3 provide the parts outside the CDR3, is DTGVSQNPRHKITKRGQNVTFRCDPISEHNRLYWYRQTLGQGPEFLTYFQNEAQLEKSRLLSDRFSAERPKGSFSTLEIQRTEQGDSAMYLCASTEGQPVSGNTIYFGEGSWLTVV.